Following are 8 T cell receptor beta chains from one sample sequenced in a study of T-cell memory formation after mild COVID-19. TCRdb reprocessed the 5' RACE reads via MiXCR and lists one record per CDR3 protein. The data contain 550,000 to 650,000 distinct CDR3 sequences, about 18% of them singletons. Material for sequencing was PBMCs or a T cell subset sorted from them (not recorded which). These receptors originate from an adult woman who had mild COVID-19 (a few samples of this study predate the infection). Cell type and time point are not known.

This clonotype has ten or more counts. This chain connects TRBV7-2 to TRBJ2-3; 7 bases are shared with TRBD2. V lost 1 base and J lost 2; bases outside the gene matches: 9. Germline V gene lookup returns CDR1 SGHTA and CDR2 FQGNSA. CDR3 length equals 17 residues. The CDR3 spells CASSLGVDGGTTDTQYF. CDR3 coding DNA: TGTGCCAGCAGCTTAGGCGTTGACGGGGGGACCACAGATACGCAGTATTTT.

This clonotype appeared many times. The V call is TRBV6-1, the J call TRBJ1-5; the D is unclear. The CDR3 loop spans 16 amino acids. V gave up 0 bases and J gave up 7 bases, with 16 bases separating them. Germline CDR1 is MNHNS and CDR2 is SASEGT. The CDR3 sequence is CASSEALRQAGQPQHF. The CDR3 DNA reads TGTGCCAGCAGTGAAGCGCTTCGCCAAGCGGGCCAGCCCCAGCATTTT.

This clonotype was detected a few times. This chain connects TRBV18 to TRBJ2-1; D is ambiguous. The CDR3 consists of 14 residues. The germline V gene encodes CDR1 KGHSH and CDR2 LQKENI. V was clipped by 4 bases and J by 10 bases, with 17 bases between them. The CDR3 DNA follows: TGTGCCAGCTCACAGAGCACGCTTGCGTCGGAGCAGTTCTTC. The encoded protein is CASSQSTLASEQFF. The full variable domain, its missing parts supplied by reference TRBV18 and TRBJ2-1, is NAGVMQNPRHLVRRRGQEARLRCSPMKGHSHVYWYRQLPEEGLKFMVYLQKENIIDESGMPKERFSAEFPKEGPSILRIQQVVRGDSAAYFCASSQSTLASEQFFGPGTRLTVL.

CDR3 nucleotide sequence: TGTGCCAGCTCTCTTGTAGACAGGGGAACTGAAGCTTTCTTT. Amino acid sequence: CASSLVDRGTEAFF. This chain uses TRBV18 with TRBJ1-1; 8 nucleotides line up with TRBD1. CDR1 KGHSH and CDR2 LQKENI come from the germline V gene. The V and J ends lost 6 bases and 5 bases, in that order; junction bases with no gene match: 8. The CDR3 is made up of 14 amino acids.

The chain carries TRBV12-3 or TRBV12-4 and TRBJ2-7; TRBD2 matches 8 bases. This CDR3 comprises 15 residues. V gave up 6 bases and J gave up 3 bases; unmatched junction bases: 10. This chain's CDR3 is CASSSISGGNYEQYF. The CDR3 nucleotides read TGTGCCAGCAGCTCCATCTCGGGGGGGAACTACGAGCAGTACTTC.

This chain joins TRBV11-3 and TRBJ2-1, with D possibly TRBD1 on 6 matching bases. This CDR3 comprises 16 residues. Trimming took 2 bases from V and 4 from J, leaving 15 bases between them. Germline values: CDR1 SGHNT, CDR2 YENEEA. CDR3 bases: TGTGCCAGCAGCTTATTCCACAGGGCCCCTTACAATGAGCAGTTCTTC. Translation: CASSLFHRAPYNEQFF.

This chain connects TRBV20-1 to TRBJ2-3; 14 positions match TRBD2. The V and J ends lost 2 bases and 8 bases, in that order; junction bases with no gene match: 12. The CDR3 is 17 residues long. Germline loops: CDR1 DFQATT, CDR2 SNEGSKA (reference sequence). The CDR3 is CSARTGTSGRLFSTQYF. As DNA, the CDR3 is TGCAGTGCTAGAACCGGGACTAGCGGGAGATTGTTTTCTACGCAGTATTTT.

This clonotype was counted at least ten times. V is TRBV7-9 and J is TRBJ2-7; no clear D gene. From germline, CDR1 is SEHNR and CDR2 FQNEAQ (reference sequence). The CDR3 totals 13 residues. The ends were cut back, 3 bases at V and 2 bases at J, with 8 bases in the middle. This CDR3 reads CASSLRSTYEQYF. As DNA, the CDR3 is TGTGCCAGCAGCTTGCGGAGCACCTACGAGCAGTACTTC. Filled out from reference TRBV7-9 and TRBJ2-7, the complete variable domain reads DTGVSQNPRHKITKRGQNVTFRCDPISEHNRLYWYRQTLGQGPEFLTYFQNEAQLEKSRLLSDRFSAERPKGSFSTLEIQRTEQGDSAMYLCASSLRSTYEQYFGPGTRLTVT.